These 14 T cell receptor beta chains were all obtained from the same sample, sequenced in a study of blood T cell repertoires in COVID-19. Produced via immunoSEQ multiplex PCR; TCRdb's table is partial and in-frame only. The sample holds 250,000 or so clones, approximately 83% seen once. The sequencing input was peripheral blood. The receptor source for this set is a human donor in a cohort sampled during active COVID-19.

The V and J genes are TRBV27 and TRBJ1-1; no clear D gene. The CDR3 is 11 amino acids. Trimming took 6 bases from V and 2 from J, leaving 4 bases between them. Germline lookup yields CDR1 MNHEY and CDR2 SMNVEV (reference sequence). CDR3 amino acids: CASRYNTEAFF. As DNA, the CDR3 is TGTGCCAGCAGATATAACACTGAAGCTTTCTTT.

V gene TRBV2 combines with J gene TRBJ1-1; perhaps TRBD1 as D (6 bases). The CDR3 sequence is 13 residues long. CDR1 is SNHLY, CDR2 FYNNEI, per germline. V lost 7 bases and J lost 3, with 12 bases in between. The CDR3 nucleotides read TGTGCCAGCAATATGGACAGTTACACTGAAGCTTTCTTT. Translation gives CASNMDSYTEAFF.

By share, this clone counts as medium-sized. This chain connects TRBV12-5 to TRBJ2-2; TRBD1 matches at 11 bases. The germline V gene has CDR1 LGHNT and CDR2 FRNRAP. J was trimmed by 6 bases and V by 6 bases; bases with no gene match: 9. This CDR3 spans 16 amino acids. For the CDR3, the DNA is TGTGCTAGTGGATCCATCTCGGGACAGGGGGCCGGGGAGCTGTTTTTT. This translates into CASGSISGQGAGELFF. Drawing the rest from reference TRBV12-5 and TRBJ2-2, the complete variable domain is DARVTQTPRHKVTEMGQEVTMRCQPILGHNTVFWYRQTMMQGLELLAYFRNRAPLDDSGMPKDRFSAEMPDATLATLKIQPSEPRDSAVYFCASGSISGQGAGELFFGEGSRLTVL.

The rearrangement joins TRBV9 to TRBJ2-1, with 12 nucleotides matching TRBD1. With V trimmed by 1 base and J by 8 bases, 10 bases remained unmatched. The length of the CDR3 is 17 residues. Per the germline V gene, CDR1 is SGDLS and CDR2 is YYNGEE. This chain's CDR3 is CASSVLRPGQGAYEQFF. DNA for the CDR3: TGTGCCAGCAGCGTACTTAGACCGGGACAGGGGGCGTATGAGCAGTTCTTC.

This clone was seen a handful of times. This rearrangement joins TRBV7-2 to TRBJ1-3, with 7 bases identical to TRBD1. Trimming took 4 bases from V and 5 from J; bases not matched to a gene: 17. The CDR3 totals 18 residues. Germline lookup yields CDR1 SGHTA and CDR2 FQGNSA. CDR3 DNA sequence: TGTGCCAGCAGCTCTTCGACAGGGTCATTCGCTTTTAGAAACACCATATATTTT. Protein sequence: CASSSSTGSFAFRNTIYF.

J is TRBJ2-1 and V is TRBV6-4, with D hard to call. The CDR3 is 13 amino acids. CDR1 is MRHNA and CDR2 is SNTAGT in the germline V gene. Trimming removed 2 bases at V and 9 bases at J, with 11 bases between. CDR3 bases: TGTGCCAGCAGTGACCTCAGCGTTGGTGAGCAGTTCTTC. It yields the protein CASSDLSVGEQFF.

The J gene is TRBJ1-6, the V gene TRBV5-4, with TRBD1 as a possible D gene (5 bases). Germline loops: CDR1 SGHNT, CDR2 YYREEE (reference sequence). V lost 2 bases and J lost 10, with 13 bases in between. The CDR3 has 14 residues. CDR3 sequence reads: CASSLQGAGSPLHF. CDR3 nucleotides: TGTGCCAGCAGCTTACAAGGGGCGGGATCACCCCTCCACTTT.

In this sample, this clone turned up a few times. The rearrangement joins TRBV2 to TRBJ1-6, with TRBD1 matching 7 bases. Germline loops: CDR1 SNHLY, CDR2 FYNNEI. J lost 1 base, V lost 2 bases, and 2 bases had no gene match. The CDR3 sequence is 16 residues long. Here the CDR3 reads CASSETGVSYNSPLHF. The CDR3 bases are TGTGCCAGCAGTGAAACAGGGGTATCCTATAATTCACCCCTCCACTTT.

The chain carries TRBV6-5 and TRBJ2-7, with D possibly being TRBD1 (6 bases). Germline V gene lookup returns CDR1 MNHEY and CDR2 SVGAGI. Trimming cost V 2 bases and J 3 bases, with 11 bases left between them. The CDR3 sequence is 14 residues long. CDR3 sequence: CASSYRGNGYEQYF. Here the CDR3 DNA reads TGTGCCAGCAGTTACAGGGGGAACGGCTACGAGCAGTACTTC.

This clone was seen a single time. This chain connects TRBV5-1 to TRBJ2-5; D is unclear. Trimming left V 5 bases short and J 0 bases short, with 5 bases between. Germline V gene sequence: CDR1 SGHRS, CDR2 YFSETQ. The CDR3 is 12 residues long. The CDR3 loop is CASSTHQETQYF. DNA for the CDR3: TGCGCCAGCAGTACACACCAAGAGACCCAGTACTTC.

The chain is built from TRBV4-2 and TRBJ2-3; 8 bases are shared with TRBD2. The CDR3 runs to 18 residues. Germline CDR1 is LGHNA and CDR2 is YNFKEQ. The ends lost 1 base at V and 1 base at J; junction bases unmatched: 10. The CDR3 coding sequence is TGTGCCAGCAGCCAAGTGGCGGGGGGTACCTTTGGCACAGATACGCAGTATTTT. It yields the protein CASSQVAGGTFGTDTQYF.

This chain connects TRBV9 to TRBJ2-2, with 10 bases aligning to TRBD2. The germline V gene has CDR1 SGDLS and CDR2 YYNGEE. CDR3 length: 13 residues. Trimming at V came to 10 bases and at J to 6 bases, leaving 6 bases not matched to a gene. The CDR3 DNA reads as TGTGCCCGCATGAGCGGGGGGGCCGGGGAGCTGTTTTTT. Its protein product is CARMSGGAGELFF.

V is TRBV11-2 and J is TRBJ2-1; no definite D call. V was cut by 4 bases and J by 5 bases, with 9 bases left in between. The CDR3 sequence is 13 residues long. In germline, CDR1 is SGHAT, CDR2 FQNNGV. The CDR3 nucleotides are TGTGCCAGCAGCTCTACAGCAAACAATGAGCAGTTCTTC. It specifies CASSSTANNEQFF. The full variable domain, its missing parts supplied by reference TRBV11-2 and TRBJ2-1, is EAGVAQSPRYKIIEKRQSVAFWCNPISGHATLYWYQQILGQGPKLLIQFQNNGVVDDSQLPKDRFSAERLKGVDSTLKIQPAKLEDSAVYLCASSSTANNEQFFGPGTRLTVL.

The chain couples TRBV6-6 to TRBJ1-5, with 9 bases aligning to TRBD1. This CDR3 contains 14 residues. The ends lost 6 bases at V and 7 bases at J; junction bases unmatched: 7. Germline V gives CDR1 MNHNY, CDR2 SVGAGI (reference sequence). The CDR3 loop is CASRTGTGIQPQHF. CDR3 DNA: TGTGCCAGCAGGACCGGGACAGGGATCCAGCCCCAGCATTTT.